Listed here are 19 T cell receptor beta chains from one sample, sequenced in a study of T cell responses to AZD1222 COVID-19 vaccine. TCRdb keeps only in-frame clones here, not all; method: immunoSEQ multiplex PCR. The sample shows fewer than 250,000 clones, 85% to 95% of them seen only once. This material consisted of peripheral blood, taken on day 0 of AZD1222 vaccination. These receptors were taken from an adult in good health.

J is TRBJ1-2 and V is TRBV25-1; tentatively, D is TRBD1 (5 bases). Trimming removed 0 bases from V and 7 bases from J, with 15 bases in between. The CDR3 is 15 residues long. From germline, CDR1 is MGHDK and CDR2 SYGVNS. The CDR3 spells CASSEYAGSTVGYTF. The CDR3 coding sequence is TGTGCCAGCAGTGAATATGCAGGGAGTACAGTTGGCTACACCTTC.

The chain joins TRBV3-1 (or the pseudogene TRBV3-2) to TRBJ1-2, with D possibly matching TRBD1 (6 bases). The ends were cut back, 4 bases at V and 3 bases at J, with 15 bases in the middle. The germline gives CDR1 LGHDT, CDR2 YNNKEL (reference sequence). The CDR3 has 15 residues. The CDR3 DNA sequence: TGTGCCAGCAGCCTGGGGGCTGGGGGGGACTATGGCTACACCTTC. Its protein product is CASSLGAGGDYGYTF.

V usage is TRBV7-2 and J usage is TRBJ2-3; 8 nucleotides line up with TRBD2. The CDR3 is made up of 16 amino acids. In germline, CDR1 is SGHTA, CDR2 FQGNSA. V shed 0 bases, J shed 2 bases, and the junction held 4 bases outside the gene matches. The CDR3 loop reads CASSLASGGSTDTQYF. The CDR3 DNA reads TGTGCCAGCAGCTTAGCCAGCGGGGGATCCACAGATACGCAGTATTTT.

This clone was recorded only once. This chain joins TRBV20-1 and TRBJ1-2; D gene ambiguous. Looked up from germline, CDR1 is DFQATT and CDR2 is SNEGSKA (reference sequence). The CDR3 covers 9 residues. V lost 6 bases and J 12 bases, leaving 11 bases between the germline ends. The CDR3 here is CSAKTGDTF. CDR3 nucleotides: TGCAGTGCCAAGACCGGGGACACCTTC.

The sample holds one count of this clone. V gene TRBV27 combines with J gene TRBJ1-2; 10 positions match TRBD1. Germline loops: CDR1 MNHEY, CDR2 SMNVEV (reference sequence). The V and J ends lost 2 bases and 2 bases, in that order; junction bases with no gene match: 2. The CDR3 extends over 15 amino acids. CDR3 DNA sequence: TGTGCCAGCAGTTTAGGGACAGGGGCCAACTATGGCTACACCTTC. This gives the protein CASSLGTGANYGYTF.

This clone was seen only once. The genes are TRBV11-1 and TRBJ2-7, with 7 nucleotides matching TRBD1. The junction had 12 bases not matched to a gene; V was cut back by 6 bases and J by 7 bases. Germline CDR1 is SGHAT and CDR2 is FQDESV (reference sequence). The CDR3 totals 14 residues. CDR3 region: CASSIIEGAREQYF. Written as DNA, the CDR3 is TGTGCCAGCAGTATCATAGAGGGGGCGAGGGAGCAGTACTTC.

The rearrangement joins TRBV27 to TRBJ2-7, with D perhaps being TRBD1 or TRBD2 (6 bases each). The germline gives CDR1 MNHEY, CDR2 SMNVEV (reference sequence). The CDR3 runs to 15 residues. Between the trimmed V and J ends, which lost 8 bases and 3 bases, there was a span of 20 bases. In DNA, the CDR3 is TGTGCCAGCCGAAAGGGACGGGGGCCAATCTACGAGCAGTACTTC. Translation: CASRKGRGPIYEQYF.

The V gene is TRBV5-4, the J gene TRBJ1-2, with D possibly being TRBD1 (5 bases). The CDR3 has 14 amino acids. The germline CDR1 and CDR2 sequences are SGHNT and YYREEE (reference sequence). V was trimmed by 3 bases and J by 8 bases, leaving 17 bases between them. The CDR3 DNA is TGTGCCAGCAGCTCCCTTGACGGACAACAGGGCTACACCTTC. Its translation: CASSSLDGQQGYTF.

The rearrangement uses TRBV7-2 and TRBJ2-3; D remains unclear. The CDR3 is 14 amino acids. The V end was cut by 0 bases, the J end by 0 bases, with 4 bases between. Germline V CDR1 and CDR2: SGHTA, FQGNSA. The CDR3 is CASSLAGSTDTQYF. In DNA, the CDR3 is TGTGCCAGCAGCTTAGCCGGTAGCACAGATACGCAGTATTTT.

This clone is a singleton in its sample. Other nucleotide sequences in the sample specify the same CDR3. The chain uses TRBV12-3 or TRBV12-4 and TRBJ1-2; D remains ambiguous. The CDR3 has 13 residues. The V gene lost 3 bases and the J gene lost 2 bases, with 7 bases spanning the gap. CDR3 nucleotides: TGTGCCAGCAGTTTCGGGAGGAACTATGGCTACACCTTC. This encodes CASSFGRNYGYTF.

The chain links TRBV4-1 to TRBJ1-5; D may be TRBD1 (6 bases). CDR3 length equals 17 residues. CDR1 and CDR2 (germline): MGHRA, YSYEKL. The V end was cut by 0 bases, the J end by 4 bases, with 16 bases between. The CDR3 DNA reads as TGCGCCAGCAGCCAAGATCAGGGGCGGACACATAATCAGCCCCAGCATTTT. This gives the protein CASSQDQGRTHNQPQHF.

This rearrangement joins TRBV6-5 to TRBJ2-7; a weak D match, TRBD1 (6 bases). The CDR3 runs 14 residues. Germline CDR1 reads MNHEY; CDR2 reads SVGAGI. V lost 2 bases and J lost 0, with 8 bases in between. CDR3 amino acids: CASSYGTSSYEQYF. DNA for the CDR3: TGTGCCAGCAGTTACGGGACAAGCTCCTACGAGCAGTACTTC.

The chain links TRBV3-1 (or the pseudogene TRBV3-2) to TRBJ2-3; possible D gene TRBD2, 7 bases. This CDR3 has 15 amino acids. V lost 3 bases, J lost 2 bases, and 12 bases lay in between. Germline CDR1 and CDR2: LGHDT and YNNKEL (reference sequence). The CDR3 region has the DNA TGTGCCAGCAGCCAGGCGGGGGCCAACACAGATACGCAGTATTTT. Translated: CASSQAGANTDTQYF.

CDR3 region: CASSPYRVLGNTIYF. The DNA of the CDR3 is TGTGCCAGCAGCCCATACAGGGTCCTTGGAAACACCATATATTTT. The genes are TRBV7-8 and TRBJ1-3, with D perhaps matching TRBD1 (6 bases). The V end was cut by 5 bases, the J end by 3 bases, with 14 bases between. CDR3 length: 15 residues. Germline CDR1 reads SGHVS; CDR2 reads FQNEAQ.

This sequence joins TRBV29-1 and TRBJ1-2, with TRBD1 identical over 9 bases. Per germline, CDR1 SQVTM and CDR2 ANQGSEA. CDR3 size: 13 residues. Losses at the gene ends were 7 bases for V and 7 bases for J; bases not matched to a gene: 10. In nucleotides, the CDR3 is TGCAGCGGAACCGGGACAGGGCCGGCTGGCTACACCTTC. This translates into CSGTGTGPAGYTF. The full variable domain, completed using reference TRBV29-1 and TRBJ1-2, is SAVISQKPSRDICQRGTSLTIQCQVDSQVTMMFWYRQQPGQSLTLIATANQGSEATYESGFVIDKFPISRPNLTFSTLTVSNMSPEDSSIYLCSGTGTGPAGYTFGSGTRLTVV.

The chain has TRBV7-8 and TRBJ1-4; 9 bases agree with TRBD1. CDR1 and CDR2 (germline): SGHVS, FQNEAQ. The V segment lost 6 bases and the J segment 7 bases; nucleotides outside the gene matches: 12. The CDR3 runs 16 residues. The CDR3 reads CASSWGAGTGLEKLFF. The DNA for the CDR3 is TGTGCCAGCAGTTGGGGCGCCGGGACAGGGCTTGAAAAACTGTTTTTT.

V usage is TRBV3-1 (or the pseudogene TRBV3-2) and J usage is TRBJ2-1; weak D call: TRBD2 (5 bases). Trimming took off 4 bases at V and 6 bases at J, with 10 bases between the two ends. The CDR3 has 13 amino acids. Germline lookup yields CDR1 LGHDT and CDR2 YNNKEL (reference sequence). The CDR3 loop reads CASSPLTTNEQFF. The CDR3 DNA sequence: TGTGCCAGCAGCCCTTTGACTACCAATGAGCAGTTCTTC.

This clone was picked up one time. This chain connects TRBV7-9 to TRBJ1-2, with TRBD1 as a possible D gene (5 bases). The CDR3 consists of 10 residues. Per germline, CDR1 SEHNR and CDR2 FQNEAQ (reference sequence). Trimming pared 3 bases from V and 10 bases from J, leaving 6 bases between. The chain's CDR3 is CASSFGAYTF. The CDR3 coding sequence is TGTGCCAGCAGCTTTGGGGCCTACACCTTC.

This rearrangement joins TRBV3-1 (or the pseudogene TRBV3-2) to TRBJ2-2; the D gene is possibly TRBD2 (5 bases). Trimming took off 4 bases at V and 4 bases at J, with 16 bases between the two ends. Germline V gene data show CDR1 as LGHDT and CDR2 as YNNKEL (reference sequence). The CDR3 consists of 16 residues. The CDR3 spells CASSPPGSLPTGELFF. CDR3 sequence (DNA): TGTGCCAGCAGCCCCCCGGGATCGCTCCCCACCGGGGAGCTGTTTTTT.